The rows below give T cell receptor beta chains drawn from one sample of a study of CD8 T cells in Susac syndrome. TCRdb reanalysed the immunoSEQ multiplex PCR reads using MiXCR and keeps one entry per CDR3 protein. The sample has 53,000 or so distinct CDR3 sequences, more than 85% seen once; the top ten hold about 0.55%. The sample comprised CD8+ T cells from PBMCs. These receptors originate from a human donor in good health. Both conserved end residues are part of each CDR3. The D gene is left open where the match is weak. The size entry is marked missing in some rows and otherwise reads once, few, many or a size class.

abundance	v_gene	d_gene	j_gene	CDR3nt	CDR3aa
once	TRBV5-1	-	TRBJ2-2	TGCGCCAGCAGCTTGGCCCCGGACACCGGGGAGCTGTTTTTT	CASSLAPDTGELFF
-	TRBV7-6	-	TRBJ2-1	TGTGCCAGCAGCTTTCTGCTGTCTGATGAGCAGTTCTTC	CASSFLLSDEQFF
-	TRBV28	-	TRBJ2-4	TGTGCCAGCAGTAAACCAGAGGGCAGACTTCTAAAAAACATTCAGTACTTC	CASSKPEGRLLKNIQYF
-	TRBV29-1	-	TRBJ2-2	TGCAGCGTCGTGACAAGCACCGGGGAGCTGTTTTTT	CSVVTSTGELFF
-	TRBV6-4	TRBD1	TRBJ2-2	TGTGCCAGCAGTCAGGGGGCGGAGGTCGGGGAGCTGTTTTTT	CASSQGAEVGELFF
-	TRBV25-1	TRBD2	TRBJ2-1	TGTGCCAGCAGTATGGCGGGAGGGGAACACAATGAGCAGTTCTTC	CASSMAGGEHNEQFF
-	TRBV15	-	TRBJ1-1	TGTGCCACCAGCAGAGATATGGCGAACACTGAAGCTTTCTTT	CATSRDMANTEAFF
-	TRBV28	-	TRBJ1-2	TGTGCCAGCAGTTTTCTCGGGTTAGCTAACTATGGCTACACCTTC	CASSFLGLANYGYTF
-	TRBV7-9	-	TRBJ2-5	TGTGCCAGCAGCCCCCGGGGTCTCCAAGAGACCCAGTACTTC	CASSPRGLQETQYF
-	TRBV6-1	TRBD1	TRBJ2-7	TGTGCCAGCGGGGGACAGGGAAAACACGAGCAGTACTTC	CASGGQGKHEQYF
-	TRBV4-1	-	TRBJ2-7	TGCGCCAGCAGCCAAGATCAACAGTTCGAGCAGTACTTC	CASSQDQQFEQYF
-	TRBV27	-	TRBJ2-7	TGTGCCAGCAGTTTTTTTCCTCGGGCCCCCGGGGAGAACGAGCAGTACTTC	CASSFFPRAPGENEQYF
-	TRBV19	-	TRBJ2-7	TGTGCCAGTAGTATCACAGGGAACGAGCAGTACTTC	CASSITGNEQYF
-	TRBV7-2	-	TRBJ2-7	TGTGCCAGCAGCTTATACGATTCCGGGAGTTACGAGCAGTACTTC	CASSLYDSGSYEQYF
-	TRBV6-2/TRBV6-3	-	TRBJ1-2	TGTGCCAGCAGTTCCAGAGCCGCCTATGGCTACACCTTC	CASSSRAAYGYTF
-	TRBV7-6	-	TRBJ2-1	TGTGCCAGCAGCTGGGGGGCAGCGAGCGGCCAGAGCTCCTACAATGAGCAGTTCTTC	CASSWGAASGQSSYNEQFF
-	TRBV7-8	-	TRBJ2-7	TGTGCCAGCAGCTCAAACCTGGCGAGAGAGGCGAGCTACGAGCAGTACTTC	CASSSNLAREASYEQYF
once	TRBV11-2	-	TRBJ2-5	TGTGCCAGCAGCTTAGCCGGGACCGCACAAGAGACCCAGTACTTC	CASSLAGTAQETQYF
once	TRBV27	-	TRBJ1-4	TGTGCCAGCAGTTTATCCGCGGGGCTCGGGGAAAAACTGTTTTTT	CASSLSAGLGEKLFF
-	TRBV15	TRBD2	TRBJ2-3	TGTGCCACCAGCAGAGCTAGACTAGCGGAAACCCAGGGGGATTTT	CATSRARLAETQGDF
-	TRBV29-1	TRBD1	TRBJ2-7	TGCAGCGTTGCAACCGGGACAGGGCCCTACGAGCAGTACTTC	CSVATGTGPYEQYF
-	TRBV24-1	-	TRBJ1-5	TGTGCCACCAGCGATCCCTATAGCAATCAGCCCCAGCATTTT	CATSDPYSNQPQHF
-	TRBV24-1	TRBD1	TRBJ2-1	TGTGCCACCAGTGATTGGAGACAGGGGGCCGTTGAGCAGTTCTTC	CATSDWRQGAVEQFF
-	TRBV7-9	TRBD1	TRBJ2-3	TGTGCCAGCAGCTCCTCCGGGACAGGGGTTGGAGATACGCAGTATTTT	CASSSSGTGVGDTQYF
-	TRBV18	-	TRBJ2-5	TGTGCCAGCTCACCACCGCTGACGGCGACCCAGTACTTC	CASSPPLTATQYF
-	TRBV7-9	TRBD1	TRBJ2-2	TGTGCCAGCAGCTCATTTCCGACGGCAGGGGGGAACACCGGGGAGCTGTTTTTT	CASSSFPTAGGNTGELFF
-	TRBV28	-	TRBJ2-7	TGTGCCAGCAGTTTGATGACAGATTCCTTATCCTACGAGCAGTACTTC	CASSLMTDSLSYEQYF
-	TRBV11-2	-	TRBJ2-2	TGTGCCAGCAGCTTAGGGAGTTCCTTTGCCGGGGAGCTGTTTTTT	CASSLGSSFAGELFF
once	TRBV29-1	TRBD2	TRBJ2-1	TGCAGCGTCGTGGGACTAGCGGACAATGAGCAGTTCTTC	CSVVGLADNEQFF
-	TRBV4-2	-	TRBJ1-5	TGTGCCAGCAGCCGGGGGACGGGTACGAGCAATCAGCCCCAGCATTTT	CASSRGTGTSNQPQHF
-	TRBV7-9	TRBD1	TRBJ2-7	TGTGCCACGCAAAGGGACAGGATCTACGAGCAGTACTTC	CATQRDRIYEQYF
once	TRBV12-3/TRBV12-4	-	TRBJ2-3	TGTGCCAGCAGTTCGACCCGGGATACGCAGTATTTT	CASSSTRDTQYF
-	TRBV2	TRBD1	TRBJ1-5	TGTGCCAGCAGTGGGCTGGGGACAGGACAAAATCAGCCCCAGCATTTT	CASSGLGTGQNQPQHF
-	TRBV27	-	TRBJ2-2	TGTGCCAGCAGTTTATCAGGTGGCACCGGGGAGCTGTTTTTT	CASSLSGGTGELFF
-	TRBV4-2	-	TRBJ1-1	TGTGCCAGCAGCCCTCTCGCCCAGGTGAACACTGAAGCTTTCTTT	CASSPLAQVNTEAFF
once	TRBV20-1	-	TRBJ2-7	TGCAGTGCTAGAGATTCCGGATACGAGCAGTACTTC	CSARDSGYEQYF
-	TRBV24-1	-	TRBJ2-2	TGTGCCACCAGTGGCATAGGAGGGCGAACCGGGGAGCTGTTTTTT	CATSGIGGRTGELFF
once	TRBV9	TRBD2	TRBJ2-1	TGTGCCAGCAGCTACGGGACTAGCGGGGAGCAGTTCTTC	CASSYGTSGEQFF
once	TRBV5-7	-	TRBJ2-2	TGTGCCAGTTTTATGGGGGAGGCTTACACCGGGGAGCTGTTTTTT	CASFMGEAYTGELFF
once	TRBV12-3/TRBV12-4	TRBD2	TRBJ2-1	TGTGCCAGCTGGACTAGCGGGGAATCGTCCTACAATGAGCAGTTCTTC	CASWTSGESSYNEQFF
once	TRBV20-1	TRBD1	TRBJ1-1	TGCAGTGCTAGAGACCCCGGACAGGGAGGCACTGAAGCTTTCTTT	CSARDPGQGGTEAFF
-	TRBV29-1	-	TRBJ2-2	TGCAGCGGCCGGGTCCCCAACACCGGGGAGCTGTTTTTT	CSGRVPNTGELFF
-	TRBV12-3/TRBV12-4	TRBD2	TRBJ2-4	TGTGCCAGCAGATCAACTAGCGGGACGACCAAAAACATTCAGTACTTC	CASRSTSGTTKNIQYF
once	TRBV12-3/TRBV12-4	-	TRBJ2-1	TGTGCCAGCAGTTTAGGCGCCGGTGAGCAGTTCTTC	CASSLGAGEQFF
-	TRBV5-1	TRBD1	TRBJ2-7	TGCGCCAGCAGCTACCGGGACAGGGGCAACGAGCAGTACTTC	CASSYRDRGNEQYF
-	TRBV28	-	TRBJ2-2	TGTGCCAGCAGTTCGGGGGCTACAGGGGACACCGGGGAGCTGTTTTTT	CASSSGATGDTGELFF
-	TRBV19	TRBD1	TRBJ2-2	TGTGCCAGTACCCCGACAGGGATCGGGGAGCTGTTTTTT	CASTPTGIGELFF
-	TRBV28	-	TRBJ2-1	TGTGCCAGCAGTTTGTCCTTGGGGAATGAGCAGTTCTTC	CASSLSLGNEQFF
-	TRBV27	TRBD2	TRBJ2-3	TGTGCCAGCAGTTTATCTCTAGCGGGAGGGACCTATACGCAGTATTTT	CASSLSLAGGTYTQYF
-	TRBV4-1	-	TRBJ1-1	TGCGCCAGCAGCCCAACAATTGCCCAACCCTACACTGAAGCTTTCTTT	CASSPTIAQPYTEAFF
-	TRBV20-1	TRBD1	TRBJ2-5	TGCAGTGCTAGAGATCCAGGACAGGGGGCGTGGGAGACCCAGTACTTC	CSARDPGQGAWETQYF
once	TRBV4-1	-	TRBJ2-3	TGCGCCAGCAGCCCCGGCGGGAGCACAGATACGCAGTATTTT	CASSPGGSTDTQYF
-	TRBV21-1	-	TRBJ2-2	TGTGCCAGCAGCAAAGAGGAGGTCAACACCGGGGAGCTGTTTTTT	CASSKEEVNTGELFF
-	TRBV28	-	TRBJ1-1	TGTGCCAGCCGTCTTGGCGCGAACACTGAAGCTTTCTTT	CASRLGANTEAFF
-	TRBV5-6	TRBD1	TRBJ2-7	TGTGCCAGCAGCGGAACAGGGGCCGAGCAGTACTTC	CASSGTGAEQYF